This TCR beta chain was found in a study of cytomegalovirus exposure and HLA in healthy donors. CDR1 and CDR2 (germline): SGDLS, YYNGEE. Unmatched junction bases numbered 3, after V lost 3 bases and J lost 2 bases. The CDR3 runs to 14 residues. 60 Vbeta and 13 Jbeta primers were used in PCR. Using immunoSEQ multiplex PCR, the repertoire was profiled, and TCRdb retains in-frame clones only, with some absent. The profile shows 30,000 to 35,000 clones, roughly 82% of them singletons. Sequencing was performed on PBMCs. The TCR was taken from a woman aged 18-30 years in good health and CMV-seronegative. The rearrangement uses TRBV9 and TRBJ2-3, with 7 bases lining up with TRBD2. The CDR3 is CASSGSGSTDTQYF. The CDR3 DNA reads as TGTGCCAGCAGCGGTAGCGGGTCCACAGATACGCAGTATTTT.